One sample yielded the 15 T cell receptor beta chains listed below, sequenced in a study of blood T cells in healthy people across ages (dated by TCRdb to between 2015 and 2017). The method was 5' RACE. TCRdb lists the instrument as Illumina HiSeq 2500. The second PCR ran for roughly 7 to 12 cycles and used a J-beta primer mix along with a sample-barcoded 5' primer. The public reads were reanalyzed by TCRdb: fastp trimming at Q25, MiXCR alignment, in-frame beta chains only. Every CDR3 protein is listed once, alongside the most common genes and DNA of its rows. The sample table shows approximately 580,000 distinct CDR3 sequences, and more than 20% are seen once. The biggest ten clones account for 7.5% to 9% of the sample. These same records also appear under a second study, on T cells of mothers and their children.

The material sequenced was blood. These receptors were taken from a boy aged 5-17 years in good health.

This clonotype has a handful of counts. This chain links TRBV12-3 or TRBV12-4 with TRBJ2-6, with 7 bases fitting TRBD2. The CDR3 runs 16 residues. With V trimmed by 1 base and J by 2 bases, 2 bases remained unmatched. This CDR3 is CASSLVRGAGANVLTF. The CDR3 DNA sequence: TGTGCCAGCAGTTTAGTCCGGGGGGCTGGGGCCAACGTCCTGACTTTC.

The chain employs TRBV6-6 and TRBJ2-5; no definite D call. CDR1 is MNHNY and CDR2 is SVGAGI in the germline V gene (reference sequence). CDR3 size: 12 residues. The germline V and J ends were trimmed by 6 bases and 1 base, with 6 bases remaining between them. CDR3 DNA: TGTGCCAGCAGCCGGACCCAAGAGACCCAGTACTTC. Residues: CASSRTQETQYF.

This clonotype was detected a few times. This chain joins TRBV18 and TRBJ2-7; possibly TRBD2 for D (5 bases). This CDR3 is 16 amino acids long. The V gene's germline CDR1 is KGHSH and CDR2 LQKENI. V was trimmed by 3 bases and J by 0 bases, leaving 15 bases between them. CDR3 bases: TGTGCCAGCTCACCGAACCTAGCCGCGAGCTCCTACGAGCAGTACTTC. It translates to CASSPNLAASSYEQYF.

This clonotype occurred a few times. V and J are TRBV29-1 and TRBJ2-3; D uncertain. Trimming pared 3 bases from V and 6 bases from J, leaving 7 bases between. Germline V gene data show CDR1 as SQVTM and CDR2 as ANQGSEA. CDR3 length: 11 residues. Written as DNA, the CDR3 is TGCAGCGTTGATTATGCGGATACGCAGTATTTT. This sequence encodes CSVDYADTQYF.

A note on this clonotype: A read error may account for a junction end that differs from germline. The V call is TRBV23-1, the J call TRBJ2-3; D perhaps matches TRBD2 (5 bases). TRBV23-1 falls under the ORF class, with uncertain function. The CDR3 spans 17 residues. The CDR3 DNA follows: TGCGCCGGCAGTCAATTTGCTAGCCCAGACGGCACAGATACGCAGTATTTT. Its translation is CAGSQFASPDGTDTQYF.

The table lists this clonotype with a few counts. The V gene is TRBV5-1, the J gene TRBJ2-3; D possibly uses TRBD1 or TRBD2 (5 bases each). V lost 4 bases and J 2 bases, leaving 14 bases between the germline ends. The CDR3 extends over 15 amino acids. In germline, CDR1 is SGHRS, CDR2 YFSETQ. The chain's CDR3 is CASSPGPALTDTQYF. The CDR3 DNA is TGCGCCAGCAGCCCGGGACCCGCCCTCACAGATACGCAGTATTTT.

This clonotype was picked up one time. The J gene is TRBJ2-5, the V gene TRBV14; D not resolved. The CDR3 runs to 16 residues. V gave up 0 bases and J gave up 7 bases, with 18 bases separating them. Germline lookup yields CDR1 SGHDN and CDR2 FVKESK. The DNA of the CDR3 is TGTGCCAGCAGCCAAGATCGGGCCAGTAAAGTGGGGACCCAGTACTTC. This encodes CASSQDRASKVGTQYF.

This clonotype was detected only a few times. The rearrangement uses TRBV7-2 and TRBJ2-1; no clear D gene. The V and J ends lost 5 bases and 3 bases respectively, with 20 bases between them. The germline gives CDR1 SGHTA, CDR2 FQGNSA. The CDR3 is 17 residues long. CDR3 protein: CASSPYYLGIVYNEQFF. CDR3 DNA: TGTGCCAGCAGCCCCTATTATCTGGGGATCGTCTACAATGAGCAGTTCTTC.

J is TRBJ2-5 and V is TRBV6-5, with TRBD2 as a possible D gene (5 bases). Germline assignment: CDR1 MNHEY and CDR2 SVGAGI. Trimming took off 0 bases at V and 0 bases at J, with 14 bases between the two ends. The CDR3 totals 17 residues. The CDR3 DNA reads TGTGCCAGCAGTTACTCTACTGGGTCGGGGTACCAAGAGACCCAGTACTTC. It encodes CASSYSTGSGYQETQYF.

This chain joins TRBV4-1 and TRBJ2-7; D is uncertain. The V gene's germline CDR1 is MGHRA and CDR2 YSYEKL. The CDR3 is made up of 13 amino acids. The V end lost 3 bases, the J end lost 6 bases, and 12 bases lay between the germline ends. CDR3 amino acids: CASSHQNRGEQYF. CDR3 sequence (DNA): TGCGCCAGCAGCCACCAGAATCGTGGCGAGCAGTACTTC.

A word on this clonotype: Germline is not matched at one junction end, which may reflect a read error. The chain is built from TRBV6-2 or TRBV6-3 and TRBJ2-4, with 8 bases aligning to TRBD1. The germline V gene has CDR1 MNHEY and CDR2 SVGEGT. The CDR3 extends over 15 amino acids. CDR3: CASSTRPGGKTIQYF. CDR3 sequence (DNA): TGTGCCAGCAGTACCCGCCCAGGGGGCAAAACCATTCAGTACTTC.

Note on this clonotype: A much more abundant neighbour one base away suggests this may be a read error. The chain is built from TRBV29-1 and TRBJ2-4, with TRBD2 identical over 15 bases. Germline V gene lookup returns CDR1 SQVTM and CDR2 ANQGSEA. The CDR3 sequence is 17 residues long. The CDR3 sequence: CSVAGTSGRLAKDIQYF. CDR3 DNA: TGCAGCGTGGCCGGGACTAGCGGGAGGTTGGCCAAAGACATTCAGTACTTC.

The CDR3 spells CASSQGLGAGDGYTF. The CDR3 DNA is TGTGCCAGCAGCCAAGGTTTGGGTGCAGGGGATGGCTACACCTTC. V is TRBV4-2 and J is TRBJ1-2; TRBD1 is a possible D gene (6 bases). The CDR3 has 15 residues. CDR1 is LGHNA and CDR2 is YNFKEQ in the germline V gene. Between the trimmed V and J ends, which lost 1 base and 6 bases, there was a span of 15 bases.

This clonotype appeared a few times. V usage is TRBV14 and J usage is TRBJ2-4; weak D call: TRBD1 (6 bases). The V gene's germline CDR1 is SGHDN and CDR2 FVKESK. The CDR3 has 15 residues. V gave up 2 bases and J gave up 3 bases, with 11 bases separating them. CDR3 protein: CASSQPGDLKNIQYF. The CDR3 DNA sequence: TGTGCCAGCAGCCAACCAGGGGATCTCAAAAACATTCAGTACTTC.

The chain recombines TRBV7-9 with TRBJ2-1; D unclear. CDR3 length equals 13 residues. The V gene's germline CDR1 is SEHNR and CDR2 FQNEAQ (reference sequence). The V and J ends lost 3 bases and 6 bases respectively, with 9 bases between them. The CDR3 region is CASSFSALNEQFF. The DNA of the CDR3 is TGTGCCAGCAGCTTTTCCGCCCTCAATGAGCAGTTCTTC.